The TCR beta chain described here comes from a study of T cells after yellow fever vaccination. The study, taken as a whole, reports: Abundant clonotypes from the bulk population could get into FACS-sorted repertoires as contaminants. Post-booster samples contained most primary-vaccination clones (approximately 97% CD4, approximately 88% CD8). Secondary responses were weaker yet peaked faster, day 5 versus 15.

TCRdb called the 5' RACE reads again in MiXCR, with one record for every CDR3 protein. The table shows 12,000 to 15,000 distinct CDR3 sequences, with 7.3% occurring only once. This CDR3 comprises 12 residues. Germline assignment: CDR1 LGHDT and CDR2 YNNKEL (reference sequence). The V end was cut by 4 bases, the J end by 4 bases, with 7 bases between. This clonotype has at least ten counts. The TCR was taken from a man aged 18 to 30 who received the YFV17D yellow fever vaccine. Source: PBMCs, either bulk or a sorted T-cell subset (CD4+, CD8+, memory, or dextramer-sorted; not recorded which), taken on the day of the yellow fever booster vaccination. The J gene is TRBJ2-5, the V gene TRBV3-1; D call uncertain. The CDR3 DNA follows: TGTGCCAGCAGCCCCCCCGGAGAGACCCAGTACTTC. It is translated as CASSPPGETQYF.